The 30 T cell receptor beta chains in this list originate from one sample, sequenced in a study of blood T cell repertoires in COVID-19. The protocol was immunoSEQ multiplex PCR, while the TCRdb copy is restricted to in-frame clones and leaves out a portion. This table has approximately 670,000 clones, about nine tenths appearing once. The sample consisted of peripheral blood. The receptor set was obtained from a woman aged 18-35 years with acute or convalescent COVID-19.

V gene TRBV28 combines with J gene TRBJ1-6; 8 bases are a match to TRBD1. The CDR3 runs to 16 residues. J was trimmed by 7 bases and V by 4 bases; bases with no gene match: 9. Germline CDR1 and CDR2: MDHEN and SYDVKM. The CDR3 here is CASSSPSRGRNSPLHF. Written as DNA, the CDR3 is TGTGCCAGCAGTTCACCCAGCAGGGGGCGGAATTCACCCCTCCACTTT.

The rearrangement links TRBV6-1 to TRBJ1-2; D is unclear. Germline-derived CDR1 and CDR2 are MNHNS and SASEGT. The germline V and J ends were trimmed by 0 bases and 4 bases, with 9 bases remaining between them. This CDR3 comprises 14 residues. The chain's CDR3 is CASSEAMESYGYTF. For the CDR3, the DNA is TGTGCCAGCAGTGAAGCAATGGAGTCCTATGGCTACACCTTC.

This rearrangement joins TRBV4-3 to TRBJ1-2; no definite D call. The CDR3 is 15 residues long. Germline CDR1 reads LGHNA; CDR2 reads YSLEER. V was pared by 4 bases and J by 0 bases, with 12 bases between. CDR3 sequence reads: CASSRQVIANYGYTF. CDR3 coding DNA: TGCGCCAGCAGCCGTCAGGTTATAGCTAACTATGGCTACACCTTC.

V is TRBV19 and J is TRBJ1-3, with TRBD1 as a possible D gene (6 bases). Germline CDR1 LNHDA, CDR2 SQIVND (reference sequence). The CDR3 totals 16 residues. The ends were cut back, 5 bases at V and 9 bases at J, with 23 bases in the middle. The CDR3 spells CASSLSPGTRIVTIYF. The CDR3 coding sequence is TGTGCCAGTAGTCTCTCTCCCGGGACAAGGATCGTCACCATATATTTT.

This sequence joins TRBV6-5 and TRBJ2-1; D is perhaps TRBD1 (5 bases). Looked up from germline, CDR1 is MNHEY and CDR2 is SVGAGI. CDR3 size: 11 residues. Trimming removed 8 bases at V and 9 bases at J, with 11 bases between. Written as DNA, the CDR3 is TGTGCCAGCTTTCAGGGTGGTGAGCAGTTCTTC. This gives the protein CASFQGGEQFF.

The chain combines TRBV30 with TRBJ2-2; D perhaps matches TRBD1 (7 bases). The CDR3 is made up of 15 amino acids. Trimming cost V 3 bases and J 7 bases, with 18 bases left between them. CDR1 and CDR2 from the germline V gene are GTSNPN and SVGIG (reference sequence). The DNA for the CDR3 is TGTGCCTGGAGCGGGGGACAGTTCCGACACGGGGAGCTGTTTTTT. Translating gives CAWSGGQFRHGELFF. Full variable domain (rest looked up from reference TRBV30 and TRBJ2-2): SQTIHQWPATLVQPVGSPLSLECTVEGTSNPNLYWYRQAAGRGLQLLFYSVGIGQISSEVPQNLSASRPQDRQFILSSKKLLLSDSGFYLCAWSGGQFRHGELFFGEGSRLTVL.

The chain joins TRBV12-5 to TRBJ1-1; D perhaps matches TRBD1 (5 bases). CDR1 and CDR2 (germline): LGHNT, FRNRAP. The CDR3 extends over 16 amino acids. V shed 0 bases and J shed 1 base, with 12 bases lying between them. Here the CDR3 reads CASGLVLGHSNTEAFF. The CDR3 DNA reads as TGTGCTAGTGGTTTGGTACTCGGACACTCGAACACTGAAGCTTTCTTT.

The rearrangement uses TRBV24-1 and TRBJ1-2; TRBD1 matches 7 bases. CDR3 length equals 13 residues. V dropped 5 bases and J dropped 7; count of bases not matched to a gene: 6. Germline-derived CDR1 and CDR2 are KGHDR and SFDVKD. The CDR3 loop reads CATSARQGAGYTF. The CDR3 bases are TGTGCCACCAGTGCACGACAGGGTGCTGGCTACACCTTC.

On this clone itself: One end of the junction fails to match germline, which may point to a read error. The V gene is TRBV12-3 or TRBV12-4, the J gene TRBJ2-1; 10 nucleotides match TRBD1. This CDR3 has 12 amino acids. DNA for the CDR3: TGTGCCAGCAGAAGAACCGGGACAGGGGCTCTCTTC. As protein: CASRRTGTGALF.

This chain connects TRBV5-6 to TRBJ1-6; 7 nucleotides line up with TRBD1. CDR1 and CDR2 from the germline V gene are SGHDT and YYEEEE. V shed 3 bases and J 9 bases; nucleotides not matched to a gene: 3. This CDR3 contains 13 residues. CDR3 amino acids: CASSSRQGSPLHF. The CDR3 region has the DNA TGTGCCAGCAGCTCCAGACAGGGTTCACCCCTCCACTTT.

The J gene is TRBJ1-4, the V gene TRBV9, with 7 bases fitting TRBD1. The germline gives CDR1 SGDLS, CDR2 YYNGEE. V was pared by 2 bases and J by 3 bases, with 4 bases of the junction left unmatched. The CDR3 extends over 15 amino acids. CDR3 bases: TGTGCCAGCAGCGTTCAGGGGGGTTCTAATGAAAAACTGTTTTTT. Its protein is CASSVQGGSNEKLFF.

The V call is TRBV5-6, the J call TRBJ1-2; 7 bases are shared with TRBD1. Trimming cost V 0 bases and J 3 bases; bases outside gene matches: 5. The length of the CDR3 is 15 residues. Looked up from germline, CDR1 is SGHDT and CDR2 is YYEEEE. This chain's CDR3 is CASSLAEGADYGYTF. CDR3 coding DNA: TGTGCCAGCAGCTTGGCCGAGGGGGCGGACTATGGCTACACCTTC.

Details on this clone: Distinct nucleotide sequences in the sample also encode this CDR3. The chain couples TRBV28 to TRBJ2-7; 10 bases match TRBD1. The CDR3 is made up of 14 amino acids. From germline, CDR1 is MDHEN and CDR2 SYDVKM. V was pared by 5 bases and J by 2 bases, with 3 bases of the junction left unmatched. The CDR3 region is CASSGTGDTYEQYF. As DNA, the CDR3 is TGTGCCAGCAGTGGGACAGGGGATACCTACGAGCAGTACTTC.

V usage is TRBV20-1 and J usage is TRBJ2-3; perhaps TRBD1 as D (6 bases). V gave up 3 bases and J gave up 0 bases, with 10 bases separating them. Germline V CDR1 and CDR2: DFQATT, SNEGSKA (reference sequence). This CDR3 spans 14 amino acids. The CDR3 DNA is TGCAGTGCTAGTCGAGGGGGTAGCACAGATACGCAGTATTTT. Translating it yields CSASRGGSTDTQYF.

The V gene is TRBV6-2 or TRBV6-3, the J gene TRBJ2-2, with 8 bases that match TRBD2. This CDR3 spans 16 amino acids. In germline, CDR1 is MNHEY, CDR2 SVGEGT. The V and J ends lost 7 bases and 6 bases, in that order; junction bases with no gene match: 13. CDR3 nucleotide sequence: TGTGCCAGCACCCCCGGGGGGGAGAATCCCCCCGGGGAGCTGTTTTTT. The encoded protein is CASTPGGENPPGELFF.

Comments on this clone: One junction end disagrees with the germline gene, perhaps due to a read error. V and J are TRBV10-3 and TRBJ1-3; D gene ambiguous. The CDR3 length is 13 residues. Germline CDR1 ENHRY, CDR2 SYGVKD. The CDR3 sequence is CAISESGQLGAHF. As DNA, the CDR3 is TGTGCCATCAGTGAGTCGGGCCAACTCGGTGCACATTTT.

V gene TRBV4-1 combines with J gene TRBJ1-1, with D perhaps matching TRBD1 (5 bases). Per the germline V gene, CDR1 is MGHRA and CDR2 is YSYEKL. V gave up 0 bases and J gave up 8 bases, with 16 bases separating them. The CDR3 is 15 residues long. The CDR3 is CASSQEVVGGLEAFF. The DNA for the CDR3 is TGCGCCAGCAGCCAAGAGGTGGTTGGGGGACTAGAAGCTTTCTTT.

This clone has a single count. The gene calls are TRBV5-6 and TRBJ2-1, with 12 bases identical to TRBD2. The ends lost 2 bases at V and 9 bases at J; junction bases unmatched: 6. This CDR3 contains 15 residues. In germline, CDR1 is SGHDT, CDR2 YYEEEE. The CDR3 region is CASSFSSGGVLEQFF. DNA for the CDR3: TGTGCCAGCAGCTTTTCTAGCGGGGGGGTACTTGAGCAGTTCTTC.

The chain employs TRBV3-1 (or the pseudogene TRBV3-2) and TRBJ1-2; 7 bases map to TRBD1. Trimming removed 4 bases from V and 5 bases from J; junction bases left unmatched: 7. Germline values: CDR1 LGHDT, CDR2 YNNKEL (reference sequence). The CDR3 covers 14 residues. CDR3 region: CASSRLDRAYGYTF. In nucleotides, the CDR3 is TGTGCCAGCAGCCGGTTAGACAGGGCGTATGGCTACACCTTC.

The rearrangement links TRBV12-5 to TRBJ2-7; 9 bases are shared with TRBD1. The CDR3 is 16 residues long. With 0 bases clipped from V and 5 bases from J, the junction kept 8 bases outside the gene matches. Germline V gene data show CDR1 as LGHNT and CDR2 as FRNRAP. CDR3 DNA: TGTGCTAGTGGTTTGGTACTAGGACAGGGGTTCCACGAGCAGTACTTC. This gives the protein CASGLVLGQGFHEQYF. Complete variable domain (other parts from reference TRBV12-5 and TRBJ2-7): DARVTQTPRHKVTEMGQEVTMRCQPILGHNTVFWYRQTMMQGLELLAYFRNRAPLDDSGMPKDRFSAEMPDATLATLKIQPSEPRDSAVYFCASGLVLGQGFHEQYFGPGTRLTVT.

This chain connects TRBV30 to TRBJ1-1, with TRBD1 as a possible D gene (6 bases). Germline V CDR1 and CDR2: GTSNPN, SVGIG (reference sequence). V lost 7 bases, J lost 2 bases, and 17 bases lay in between. The CDR3 spans 14 residues. The CDR3 DNA follows: TGTGCCTCGGCCCTACCCAGGGGAAACACTGAAGCTTTCTTT. Encoded protein: CASALPRGNTEAFF.

V is TRBV2 and J is TRBJ1-5; 7 positions match TRBD1. Trimming removed 4 bases from V and 7 bases from J; junction bases left unmatched: 4. Per the germline V gene, CDR1 is SNHLY and CDR2 is FYNNEI. This CDR3 region has 13 residues. The CDR3, as DNA: TGTGCCAGCAGTGGCTCAGGGGGGCAGCCCCAGCATTTT. This translates into CASSGSGGQPQHF.

The CDR3 bases are TGTGCCAGCAGCCAAGATACGGGGAGGGATACGCAGTATTTT. Residues: CASSQDTGRDTQYF. The V call is TRBV4-2, the J call TRBJ2-3; tentatively, D is TRBD2 (6 bases). Trimming cost V 0 bases and J 6 bases, with 10 bases left between them. This CDR3 spans 14 amino acids. Looked up from germline, CDR1 is LGHNA and CDR2 is YNFKEQ.

This chain joins TRBV2 and TRBJ2-5, with D possibly being TRBD2 (5 bases). V was trimmed by 2 bases and J by 2 bases, leaving 9 bases between them. The CDR3 runs 14 residues. The germline CDR1 and CDR2 sequences are SNHLY and FYNNEI. The CDR3 spells CASSEITSQETQYF. The DNA for the CDR3 is TGTGCCAGCAGTGAAATAACTAGTCAAGAGACCCAGTACTTC.

This rearrangement joins TRBV24-1 to TRBJ2-3; 11 bases map to TRBD2. The germline V gene encodes CDR1 KGHDR and CDR2 SFDVKD. V lost 2 bases, J lost 4 bases, and 10 bases stayed unmatched. This CDR3 has 18 amino acids. The CDR3 region is CATSDSLAGGIVADTQYF. The CDR3 bases are TGTGCCACCAGTGATTCGCTAGCGGGGGGAATAGTGGCAGATACGCAGTATTTT.

On this clone itself: Other nucleotide sequences from this sample produce the same CDR3. This rearrangement joins TRBV19 to TRBJ1-1; 9 nucleotides match TRBD1. The germline V gene has CDR1 LNHDA and CDR2 SQIVND (reference sequence). This CDR3 spans 13 amino acids. J gave up 11 bases and V 5 bases, and 9 bases lay outside the gene matches. CDR3 coding DNA: TGTGCCAGTAGTGTGGACAGGGGAAACGAGGCTTTCTTT. Residues: CASSVDRGNEAFF.

V and J are TRBV29-1 and TRBJ2-3; a possible D gene is TRBD1 (5 bases). The CDR3 totals 14 residues. Trimming left V 4 bases short and J 0 bases short, with 11 bases between. Germline CDR1 reads SQVTM; CDR2 reads ANQGSEA. CDR3 protein: CSVVWGASTDTQYF. In nucleotides, the CDR3 is TGCAGCGTTGTATGGGGCGCGAGCACAGATACGCAGTATTTT.

The chain uses TRBV1 and TRBJ2-2; the table gives TRBD2 as D, unverified against the DNA. TRBV1 is a listed pseudogene. CDR3 length equals 19 residues. The CDR3 region is CTSSQKNPPGGDNTGELFF. The CDR3 nucleotides read TGCACCAGCAGCCAAAAGAACCCCCCGGGGGGGGATAACACCGGGGAGCTGTTTTTT.

The table lists this clone with a count of one. For the CDR3, the DNA is TGTGCCAGCAGCTTTGTAGTTGACGAGCAGTACTTC. Its protein is CASSFVVDEQYF. This chain connects TRBV11-2 to TRBJ2-7; D is unclear. V lost 3 bases to trimming and J lost 5 bases, with 8 bases between them. Germline V CDR1 and CDR2: SGHAT, FQNNGV. This CDR3 is 12 amino acids long. The entire variable domain, with the rest obtained from reference TRBV11-2 and TRBJ2-7, is as follows: EAGVAQSPRYKIIEKRQSVAFWCNPISGHATLYWYQQILGQGPKLLIQFQNNGVVDDSQLPKDRFSAERLKGVDSTLKIQPAKLEDSAVYLCASSFVVDEQYFGPGTRLTVT.

Notes on this clone: Because it lacks the conserved phenylalanine or tryptophan at the end, this CDR3 is likely a read error. The DNA is omitted, as the CDR3 cannot be located on it reliably, and the CDR3 follows TCRdb's listing. The chain has TRBV28 and TRBJ1-2; the D segment call TRBD1 is taken from the table without a DNA check. The CDR3 is made up of 11 amino acids, end residues included. CDR1 is MDHEN and CDR2 is SYDVKM in the germline V gene. The CDR3 spells CASSSARDRES.